The 9 T cell receptor beta chains presented below share a single source sample, sequenced in a study of cytomegalovirus exposure and HLA in healthy donors. PCR amplification relied on 60 Vbeta primers (plus 13 Jbeta primers). Repertoires were generated with immunoSEQ multiplex PCR, while TCRdb's copy carries only in-frame clones and drops some. This sample has roughly 100,000 clones; under 80% occur once, and the top ten carry approximately 8.6%. Specimen: PBMCs. The source is a woman in her forties in good health and CMV-seropositive.

V usage is TRBV7-2 and J usage is TRBJ2-2, with D possibly TRBD2 on 6 matching bases. CDR1 is SGHTA, CDR2 FQGNSA, per germline. CDR3 length: 15 residues. With 3 bases removed from V and 5 bases from J, the gap between germline ends came to 13 bases. CDR3 DNA: TGTGCCAGCAGCTTCCGGGACTGGACTACCGGGGAGCTGTTTTTT. Translated, it gives CASSFRDWTTGELFF.

This clone was recorded only once. V usage is TRBV28 and J usage is TRBJ1-2; possibly TRBD1 for D (6 bases). Germline assignment: CDR1 MDHEN and CDR2 SYDVKM. The V and J ends lost 4 bases and 2 bases respectively, with 14 bases between them. The CDR3 is 15 residues long. CDR3 bases: TGTGCCAGCAGTTCGCCCCATGACAGGAACTATGGCTACACCTTC. Amino acid sequence: CASSSPHDRNYGYTF.

The chain carries TRBV18 and TRBJ1-3, with 7 bases lining up with TRBD1. The V gene end was trimmed by 4 bases and the J gene end by 2 bases; junction bases not matched to a gene: 11. CDR1 and CDR2 (germline): KGHSH, LQKENI. The CDR3 spans 17 residues. CDR3: CASSQQQGSQPGNTIYF. The CDR3 DNA reads TGTGCCAGCTCACAACAACAGGGGTCCCAGCCTGGAAACACCATATATTTT.

In this sample, this clone turned up once. V and J are TRBV7-6 and TRBJ1-1, with a possible D match to TRBD1 (6 bases). The CDR3 totals 14 residues. The V gene's germline CDR1 is SGHVS and CDR2 FNYEAQ. The V and J ends lost 5 bases and 0 bases respectively, with 10 bases between them. As DNA, the CDR3 is TGTGCCAGCAGCCCTACAGGGATGAACACTGAAGCTTTCTTT. This translates into CASSPTGMNTEAFF.

This chain links TRBV7-8 with TRBJ2-5; 7 bases line up with TRBD2. The end of the DNA is better explained by TRBJ2-7, so the J call may be wrong. Germline CDR1 reads SGHVS; CDR2 reads FQNEAQ. The CDR3 contains 15 residues. CDR3 nucleotides: TGTGCCAGCAGCTTAGGTCGGCTAGCGGTTTACGAGCAGTACTTC. This gives the protein CASSLGRLAVYEQYF.

The chain carries TRBV7-2 and TRBJ1-2; D is uncertain. Germline CDR1 reads SGHTA; CDR2 reads FQGNSA. Trimming removed 1 base at V and 2 bases at J, with 17 bases between. The CDR3 contains 17 residues. The CDR3 reads CASSLGISEAANYGYTF. The CDR3 DNA is TGTGCCAGCAGCTTAGGAATTAGTGAGGCAGCCAACTATGGCTACACCTTC.

This rearrangement joins TRBV5-1 to TRBJ1-6; the D gene is possibly TRBD1 (6 bases). V was trimmed by 4 bases and J by 9 bases, leaving 14 bases between them. The CDR3 covers 14 residues. The germline gives CDR1 SGHRS, CDR2 YFSETQ. CDR3 sequence reads: CASSIQGVLSPLHF. The CDR3 bases are TGCGCCAGCAGCATACAGGGAGTGCTTTCACCCCTCCACTTT. Using reference TRBV5-1 and TRBJ1-6 for the parts outside the CDR3, the full variable domain is KAGVTQTPRYLIKTRGQQVTLSCSPISGHRSVSWYQQTPGQGLQFLFEYFSETQRNKGNFPGRFSGRQFSNSRSEMNVSTLELGDSALYLCASSIQGVLSPLHFGNGTRLTVT.

This chain uses TRBV10-3 with TRBJ2-3, with 7 nucleotides matching TRBD2. Germline loops: CDR1 ENHRY, CDR2 SYGVKD. J lost 2 bases, V lost 8 bases, and 13 bases had no gene match. There are 16 residues in the CDR3. The DNA of the CDR3 is TGTGCCATCGATAGGAGCGGGGCCGCCAACACAGATACGCAGTATTTT. Protein product: CAIDRSGAANTDTQYF.

The chain's CDR3 is CASSLSQGGVPYGYTF. In DNA form, the CDR3 reads TGTGCCAGCAGCCTATCTCAGGGTGGCGTCCCCTATGGCTACACCTTC. This chain links TRBV7-2 with TRBJ1-2, with D possibly TRBD1 on 5 matching bases. The germline V gene has CDR1 SGHTA and CDR2 FQGNSA. The CDR3 runs to 16 residues. Trimming pared 5 bases from V and 4 bases from J, leaving 20 bases between.